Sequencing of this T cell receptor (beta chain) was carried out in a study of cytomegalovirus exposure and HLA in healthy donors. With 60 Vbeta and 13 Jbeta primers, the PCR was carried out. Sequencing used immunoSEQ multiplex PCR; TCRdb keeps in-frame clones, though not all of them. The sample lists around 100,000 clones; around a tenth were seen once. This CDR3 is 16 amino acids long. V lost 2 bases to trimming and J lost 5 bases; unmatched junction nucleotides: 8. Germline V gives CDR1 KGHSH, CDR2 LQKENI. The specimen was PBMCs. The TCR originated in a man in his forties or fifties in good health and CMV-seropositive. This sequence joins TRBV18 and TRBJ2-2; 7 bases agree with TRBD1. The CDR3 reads CASSPVGGLGTGELFF. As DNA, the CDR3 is TGTGCCAGCTCACCAGTAGGGGGCCTCGGGACCGGGGAGCTGTTTTTT.